A selection of T cell receptor beta chains follows, all from one sample in a study of blood T cell repertoires in COVID-19. The repertoire was sequenced with immunoSEQ multiplex PCR; TCRdb's copy has only in-frame clones and lacks some. The sample lists hundreds of thousands of clones, approximately 90% occurring once. The sample consisted of peripheral blood. Source of these receptors: a man in his fifties or sixties who had recovered from COVID-19. The CDR3 runs from the conserved cysteine through the conserved F or W. D genes are given only for firm matches. A clone size is listed for some rows: how often the clone was seen (once, few, many), or a class if it is expanded.

V,J,size,D,CDR3,DNA
TRBV4-2,TRBJ2-3,once,NA,CASSLGVATDTQYF,TGTGCCAGCAGCTTAGGGGTCGCGACAGATACGCAGTATTTT
TRBV19,TRBJ2-7,NA,TRBD1,CASRTGQRPYEQYF,TGTGCCAGTCGTACGGGACAGAGACCCTACGAGCAGTACTTC
TRBV5-1,TRBJ1-6,NA,TRBD1,CASSSGQGYNSPLHF,TGCGCCAGCAGCTCAGGACAGGGGTACAATTCACCCCTCCACTTT
TRBV19,TRBJ2-3,NA,NA,CASRSSHQDTQYF,TGTGCCAGTAGGTCTAGTCACCAGGATACGCAGTATTTT
TRBV10-3,TRBJ2-5,NA,TRBD1,CAISDPGQQETQYF,TGTGCCATCAGTGACCCGGGACAGCAAGAGACCCAGTACTTC
TRBV27,TRBJ1-1,NA,NA,CASRALGRNTEAFF,TGTGCCAGCAGGGCCCTAGGGAGGAACACTGAAGCTTTCTTT
TRBV6-5,TRBJ2-1,NA,NA,CASSYLGNYNEQFF,TGTGCCAGCAGTTACTTGGGCAACTACAATGAGCAGTTCTTC
TRBV21-1,TRBJ1-5,NA,NA,CASSKAEGAGNQPQHF,TGTGCCAGCAGCAAAGCGGAGGGTGCGGGCAATCAGCCCCAGCATTTT
TRBV6-5,TRBJ1-3,NA,NA,CASGGARGNTIYF,TGTGCCAGCGGAGGTGCGCGGGGAAACACCATATATTTT
TRBV5-1,TRBJ2-3,NA,TRBD2,CASSLGLAGTDTQYF,TGCGCCAGCAGCTTGGGGCTAGCGGGTACAGATACGCAGTATTTT
TRBV6-2/TRBV6-3,TRBJ1-5,once,TRBD1,CASSLQQGASFGPQHF,TGTGCCAGCAGTTTACAGCAGGGGGCCTCGTTCGGGCCCCAGCATTTT
TRBV3-1/TRBV3-2,TRBJ2-1,NA,TRBD2,CASSQAGGGVNEQFF,TGTGCCAGCAGCCAAGCGGGCGGGGGGGTCAATGAGCAGTTCTTC
TRBV6-5,TRBJ1-4,NA,NA,CASRTREIVTEKLFF,TGTGCCAGCAGAACCCGGGAGATCGTGACGGAAAAACTGTTTTTT
TRBV24-1,TRBJ2-1,NA,TRBD1,CATSDFRDRVGEQFF,TGTGCCACCAGTGATTTCCGCGACAGGGTAGGTGAGCAGTTCTTC
TRBV18,TRBJ1-3,NA,NA,CASSPAAASGNTIYF,TGTGCCAGCTCACCAGCGGCTGCGTCTGGAAACACCATATATTTT
TRBV19,TRBJ2-6,NA,TRBD1,CASMPGTGLSSSGANVLTF,TGTGCCAGTATGCCCGGGACAGGCCTTTCAAGCTCTGGGGCCAACGTCCTGACTTTC
TRBV5-4,TRBJ2-4,NA,NA,CASSLGAERKNIQYF,TGTGCCAGCAGCTTGGGTGCCGAGAGAAAAAACATTCAGTACTTC
TRBV15,TRBJ1-4,NA,NA,CATSGTGTEKLFF,TGTGCCACCAGCGGCACAGGAACTGAAAAACTGTTTTTT
TRBV27,TRBJ1-5,NA,NA,CASSLTRGRNQPQHF,TGTGCCAGCAGTTTAACCAGGGGCCGTAATCAGCCCCAGCATTTT
TRBV18,TRBJ2-5,few,NA,CASSPQGETQYF,TGTGCCAGCTCACCCCAGGGGGAGACCCAGTACTTC
TRBV7-2,TRBJ1-1,medium-sized,NA,CASSSAGGTEAFF,TGTGCCAGCAGCTCAGCGGGGGGTACTGAAGCTTTCTTT
TRBV7-8,TRBJ2-6,NA,TRBD1,CASGGQGYPGANVLTF,TGTGCCAGCGGCGGACAGGGATATCCCGGGGCCAACGTCCTGACTTTC
TRBV5-5,TRBJ1-4,NA,NA,CASSRGQLSNEKLFF,TGTGCCAGCAGCCGTGGACAGCTAAGTAATGAAAAACTGTTTTTT
TRBV6-5,TRBJ1-4,NA,NA,CASSPTFGENEKLFF,TGTGCCAGCAGTCCTACTTTTGGTGAAAATGAAAAACTGTTTTTT
TRBV6-5,TRBJ2-2,NA,NA,CASSYSGSDTGELFF,TGTGCCAGCAGTTATTCCGGGTCCGACACCGGGGAGCTGTTTTTT
TRBV24-1,TRBJ2-1,NA,NA,CATSDQWRDEQFF,TGTGCCACCTCCGACCAGTGGAGGGATGAGCAGTTCTTC
TRBV4-2,TRBJ1-5,NA,NA,CASSQDFYQPQHF,TGTGCCAGCAGCCAAGATTTCTATCAGCCCCAGCATTTT
TRBV6-1,TRBJ2-5,NA,TRBD1,CASSEYGTGAETQYF,TGTGCCAGCAGTGAATACGGGACAGGGGCAGAGACCCAGTACTTC
TRBV3-1/TRBV3-2,TRBJ1-2,NA,NA,CASSQATMEGYTF,TGTGCCAGCAGCCAAGCGACTATGGAGGGCTACACCTTC
TRBV5-1,TRBJ1-1,once,TRBD1,CASSRQRGQSNTEAFF,TGCGCCAGCAGCCGACAACGGGGACAGTCGAACACTGAAGCTTTCTTT
TRBV6-2/TRBV6-3,TRBJ1-2,NA,NA,CASSYNRNYGYTF,TGTGCCAGCAGTTACAACAGAAACTATGGCTACACCTTC
TRBV24-1,TRBJ2-7,NA,NA,CATSDGRGRPYEQYF,TGTGCCACCAGTGATGGCAGGGGTAGGCCCTACGAGCAGTACTTC
TRBV24-1,TRBJ2-1,NA,TRBD1,CATSDISRTGNNEQFF,TGTGCCACCAGTGACATCTCCCGGACAGGGAACAATGAGCAGTTCTTC
TRBV7-2,TRBJ2-2,NA,NA,CASSGGAYTGELFF,TGTGCCAGCAGCGGGGGGGCGTACACCGGGGAGCTGTTTTTT
TRBV10-2,TRBJ2-3,once,TRBD2,CASILAGGQWADTQYF,TGCGCCAGCATTTTAGCGGGGGGGCAATGGGCAGATACGCAGTATTTT
TRBV5-1,TRBJ2-1,NA,TRBD2,CASSPKLAGGYRNNEQFF,TGCGCCAGCAGCCCGAAATTAGCGGGGGGGTATCGTAACAATGAGCAGTTCTTC
TRBV2,TRBJ2-7,once,NA,CASSDEAGPYEQYF,TGTGCCAGCAGTGACGAGGCGGGGCCATACGAGCAGTACTTC
TRBV11-2,TRBJ1-6,few,TRBD1,CASSLRDRGPSPLHF,TGTGCCAGCAGCTTAAGGGACAGGGGACCTTCACCCCTCCACTTT
TRBV30,TRBJ1-1,NA,TRBD1,CAWSVQGASEAFF,TGTGCCTGGAGTGTCCAGGGGGCCAGTGAAGCTTTCTTT
TRBV19,TRBJ2-3,NA,NA,CASSIRGENPDTQYF,TGTGCCAGTAGTATCAGGGGCGAGAACCCCGATACGCAGTATTTT